A single sample is the source of the 29 T cell receptor beta chains below, sequenced in a study of blood T cell repertoires in COVID-19. The repertoire was sequenced with immunoSEQ multiplex PCR; TCRdb's copy has only in-frame clones and lacks some. The table lists tens of thousands of clones, 70% to 90% of them singletons, with about 29% in the top ten. The sample consisted of peripheral blood. These receptors all stem from a human donor in a cohort sampled during active COVID-19.

The V and J genes are TRBV6-2 or TRBV6-3 and TRBJ1-2; the D is unclear. In germline, CDR1 is MNHEY, CDR2 SVGEGT. The V gene lost 6 bases and the J gene lost 2 bases, with 7 bases spanning the gap. CDR3 size: 12 residues. The CDR3 loop reads CASSIQNYGYTF. CDR3 sequence (DNA): TGTGCCAGCAGCATACAGAACTATGGCTACACCTTC.

The chain is built from TRBV29-1 and TRBJ2-3; TRBD2 might be the D (6 bases). The V end was cut by 4 bases, the J end by 1 base, with 6 bases between. CDR1 is SQVTM, CDR2 ANQGSEA, per germline. This CDR3 comprises 12 residues. In nucleotides, the CDR3 is TGCAGCGTTGCTAGCGGCACAGATACGCAGTATTTT. The encoded protein is CSVASGTDTQYF.

The chain combines TRBV9 with TRBJ2-2, with no clear D. The ends were cut back, 4 bases at V and 2 bases at J, with 15 bases in the middle. From germline, CDR1 is SGDLS and CDR2 YYNGEE. The CDR3 covers 16 residues. DNA of the CDR3: TGTGCCAGCAGCCTACGTGGGCAGTCCAACACCGGGGAGCTGTTTTTT. Protein product: CASSLRGQSNTGELFF.

The CDR3 loop is CASSPGQGSGNTIYF. CDR3 DNA sequence: TGCGCCAGCAGTCCCGGACAGGGGTCTGGAAACACCATATATTTT. V is TRBV5-1 and J is TRBJ1-3; 9 bases fit TRBD1. In germline, CDR1 is SGHRS, CDR2 YFSETQ. This CDR3 region has 15 residues. V shed 5 bases, J shed 1 base, and the junction held 4 bases outside the gene matches. The whole variable domain, remainder taken from reference TRBV5-1 and TRBJ1-3, is KAGVTQTPRYLIKTRGQQVTLSCSPISGHRSVSWYQQTPGQGLQFLFEYFSETQRNKGNFPGRFSGRQFSNSRSEMNVSTLELGDSALYLCASSPGQGSGNTIYFGEGSWLTVV.

The chain has TRBV4-3 and TRBJ1-4, with 8 nucleotides matching TRBD1. V lost 0 bases, J lost 5 bases, and 2 bases stayed unmatched. The CDR3 extends over 15 amino acids. Looked up from germline, CDR1 is LGHNA and CDR2 is YSLEER. The CDR3, as DNA: TGCGCCAGCAGCCAAGACCGGACAGGGAATGAAAAACTGTTTTTT. Translation gives CASSQDRTGNEKLFF.

The chain uses TRBV7-9 and TRBJ1-2; TRBD1 matches 8 bases. Looked up from germline, CDR1 is SEHNR and CDR2 is FQNEAQ (reference sequence). This CDR3 is 15 amino acids long. The trim removed 5 bases at V and 0 bases at J, leaving 5 bases unmatched. CDR3 nucleotide sequence: TGTGCCAGCAGCGGCCCGGGACAGGCTAACTATGGCTACACCTTC. Translated, it gives CASSGPGQANYGYTF.

V is TRBV3-1 (or the pseudogene TRBV3-2) and J is TRBJ2-2, with 7 bases fitting TRBD2. Germline V lookup: CDR1 LGHDT, CDR2 YNNKEL (reference sequence). Trimming removed 3 bases from V and 1 base from J; junction bases left unmatched: 11. The CDR3 runs 18 residues. Written as DNA, the CDR3 is TGTGCCAGCAGCCAGGGGTCCGGGGCGGGGGTGAACACCGGGGAGCTGTTTTTT. As protein: CASSQGSGAGVNTGELFF.

The chain links TRBV5-1 to TRBJ1-5; no clear D. In germline, CDR1 is SGHRS, CDR2 YFSETQ. The CDR3 loop spans 16 amino acids. V shed 6 bases and J shed 0 bases, with 16 bases lying between them. The DNA of the CDR3 is TGCGCCAGCACTTTTTTGCGAGCCTATAGCAATCAGCCCCAGCATTTT. It is translated as CASTFLRAYSNQPQHF.

The chain couples TRBV30 to TRBJ1-2; TRBD1 agrees at 10 bases. This CDR3 is built from 17 residues. The germline CDR1 and CDR2 sequences are GTSNPN and SVGIG (reference sequence). The V gene end was trimmed by 2 bases and the J gene end by 6 bases; junction bases not matched to a gene: 15. The CDR3 region has the DNA TGTGCCTGGAGTAGAACTGGTTCCGGGACAGGGGTGGATGGCTACACCTTC. It specifies CAWSRTGSGTGVDGYTF. Together with reference TRBV30 and TRBJ1-2, the CDR3 gives the full variable domain: SQTIHQWPATLVQPVGSPLSLECTVEGTSNPNLYWYRQAAGRGLQLLFYSVGIGQISSEVPQNLSASRPQDRQFILSSKKLLLSDSGFYLCAWSRTGSGTGVDGYTFGSGTRLTVV.

The sample holds one count of this clone. The rearrangement joins TRBV4-3 to TRBJ2-5, with TRBD2 as a possible D gene (7 bases). CDR3 size: 15 residues. V was clipped by 1 base and J by 5 bases, with 14 bases between them. Per germline, CDR1 LGHNA and CDR2 YSLEER. This chain's CDR3 is CASSQVARGGETQYF. For the CDR3, the DNA is TGCGCCAGCAGCCAAGTTGCCAGGGGAGGGGAGACCCAGTACTTC.

V and J are TRBV9 and TRBJ2-3, with 9 bases fitting TRBD1. The CDR3 runs to 17 residues. Per germline, CDR1 SGDLS and CDR2 YYNGEE. Trimming removed 0 bases from V and 0 bases from J; junction bases left unmatched: 5. Here the CDR3 reads CASSVGWGTGSTDTQYF. The CDR3 DNA reads as TGTGCCAGCAGCGTAGGGTGGGGGACAGGGAGCACAGATACGCAGTATTTT. The whole variable domain, remainder taken from reference TRBV9 and TRBJ2-3, is DSGVTQTPKHLITATGQRVTLRCSPRSGDLSVYWYQQSLDQGLQFLIQYYNGEERAKGNILERFSAQQFPDLHSELNLSSLELGDSALYFCASSVGWGTGSTDTQYFGPGTRLTVL.

The gene calls are TRBV6-5 and TRBJ1-6; 8 bases map to TRBD1. J lost 7 bases, V lost 6 bases, and 5 bases had no gene match. The CDR3 contains 14 residues. Germline assignment: CDR1 MNHEY and CDR2 SVGAGI. Here the CDR3 DNA reads TGTGCCAGCAGCGACAGGGGCAACAATTCACCCCTCCACTTT. Its translation is CASSDRGNNSPLHF.

The J gene is TRBJ2-1, the V gene TRBV12-3 or TRBV12-4, with no clear D. The CDR3 totals 13 residues. Trimming cost V 6 bases and J 5 bases, with 11 bases left between them. CDR3 in DNA: TGTGCCAGCAGCGCCTACTTGGACAATGAGCAGTTCTTC. Its translation: CASSAYLDNEQFF.

The chain links TRBV30 to TRBJ1-2; no clear D gene. Trimming left V 2 bases short and J 4 bases short, with 17 bases between. Germline V gene data show CDR1 as GTSNPN and CDR2 as SVGIG (reference sequence). The CDR3 loop spans 15 amino acids. CDR3 sequence (DNA): TGTGCCTGGAGTAAAGGGCTAAGGGAGAGCTATGGCTACACCTTC. It encodes CAWSKGLRESYGYTF.

The CDR3 DNA reads TGTGCCATCAGTGAGTCGGAGGACTTGAACACTGAAGCTTTCTTT. Translated: CAISESEDLNTEAFF. V gene TRBV10-3 combines with J gene TRBJ1-1, with D unresolved. The CDR3 totals 15 residues. Trimming removed 0 bases at V and 0 bases at J, with 8 bases between. The germline V gene has CDR1 ENHRY and CDR2 SYGVKD.

The J gene is TRBJ1-1, the V gene TRBV6-1, with D unclear. Trimming removed 2 bases from V and 3 bases from J, with 7 bases in between. The CDR3 consists of 13 residues. The germline CDR1 and CDR2 sequences are MNHNS and SASEGT. CDR3 amino acids: CASSEPGDTEAFF. The CDR3 DNA is TGTGCCAGCAGTGAACCGGGAGACACTGAAGCTTTCTTT.

This clone was recorded only once. The chain has TRBV27 and TRBJ1-1; D might be TRBD1 (5 bases). Looked up from germline, CDR1 is MNHEY and CDR2 is SMNVEV (reference sequence). This CDR3 has 16 residues. Trimming took off 2 bases at V and 1 base at J, with 14 bases between the two ends. CDR3 sequence reads: CASSLDLAGWNTEAFF. CDR3 sequence (DNA): TGTGCCAGCAGTTTAGACTTGGCAGGGTGGAACACTGAAGCTTTCTTT.

V usage is TRBV6-5 and J usage is TRBJ2-1; 13 bases fit TRBD2. Per germline, CDR1 MNHEY and CDR2 SVGAGI. Trimming removed 4 bases from V and 2 bases from J; junction bases left unmatched: 2. This CDR3 has 16 amino acids. The CDR3, as DNA: TGTGCCAGCAGTTCGGGGACTAGCGGGGCCTACAATGAGCAGTTCTTC. As protein: CASSSGTSGAYNEQFF.

V usage is TRBV3-1 (or the pseudogene TRBV3-2) and J usage is TRBJ2-2, with D possibly TRBD2 on 7 matching bases. CDR3 length: 16 residues. The V and J ends lost 1 base and 4 bases respectively, with 13 bases between them. Germline V CDR1 and CDR2: LGHDT, YNNKEL (reference sequence). For the CDR3, the DNA is TGTGCCAGCAGCCAAGTAGGGGGGGGCGCCACCGGGGAGCTGTTTTTT. Protein sequence: CASSQVGGGATGELFF.

The rearrangement uses TRBV7-9 and TRBJ2-2; TRBD1 matches 10 bases. The CDR3 extends over 15 amino acids. V lost 4 bases and J lost 7; bases outside the gene matches: 6. From germline, CDR1 is SEHNR and CDR2 FQNEAQ (reference sequence). Written as DNA, the CDR3 is TGTGCCAGCAGCTCCGGGACAGGGGTGGACGGGGAGCTGTTTTTT. Its protein is CASSSGTGVDGELFF.

The J gene is TRBJ1-1, the V gene TRBV18; tentatively, D is TRBD1 (5 bases). The germline gives CDR1 KGHSH, CDR2 LQKENI. The CDR3 runs 15 residues. V gave up 6 bases and J gave up 4 bases, with 18 bases separating them. The CDR3 nucleotides read TGTGCCAGCTCTCCTGGACGGGGGTTGGGCACTGAAGCTTTCTTT. Its translation: CASSPGRGLGTEAFF.

The chain combines TRBV12-3 or TRBV12-4 with TRBJ2-4; weak D call: TRBD1 (8 bases). V lost 10 bases and J lost 8, with 18 bases in between. The CDR3 has 13 amino acids. The chain's CDR3 is CATKDRGGDIQYF. The CDR3 region has the DNA TGTGCCACCAAAGACAGGGGAGGGGACATTCAGTACTTC.

The V call is TRBV7-8, the J call TRBJ1-1; the D is unclear. The CDR3 covers 17 residues. The V end lost 0 bases, the J end lost 3 bases, and 17 bases lay between the germline ends. CDR1 and CDR2 from the germline V gene are SGHVS and FQNEAQ. The CDR3 bases are TGTGCCAGCAGCTTAGCGCGTCGGGGATCAAAGGACACTGAAGCTTTCTTT. Translated: CASSLARRGSKDTEAFF.

The chain uses TRBV19 and TRBJ1-2; 8 nucleotides line up with TRBD1. Germline loops: CDR1 LNHDA, CDR2 SQIVND (reference sequence). The CDR3 totals 15 residues. V lost 1 base and J lost 6; bases outside the gene matches: 7. The CDR3 DNA sequence: TGTGCCAGTAGTATAGTAGAGACAGGGGACCATGGCTACACCTTC. Residues: CASSIVETGDHGYTF.

The gene calls are TRBV29-1 and TRBJ2-3; TRBD1 matches 8 bases. After removal of 1 base from V and 3 bases from J, the junction contained 6 bases not matched to a gene. This CDR3 contains 15 residues. Germline V gene sequence: CDR1 SQVTM, CDR2 ANQGSEA. Written as DNA, the CDR3 is TGCAGCGTTGAAGGAGGGCAGGGGGCTACAGATACGCAGTATTTT. Amino acids: CSVEGGQGATDTQYF.

The gene calls are TRBV3-1 (or the pseudogene TRBV3-2) and TRBJ1-2, with 9 bases matching TRBD1. CDR3 length: 13 residues. Germline-derived CDR1 and CDR2 are LGHDT and YNNKEL (reference sequence). Germline trimming cut 6 bases from V and 7 bases from J; bases unmatched to any gene: 6. DNA of the CDR3: TGTGCCAGCAGGGGACAGGGCTTTATTGGCTACACCTTC. Encoded protein: CASRGQGFIGYTF.

V gene TRBV19 combines with J gene TRBJ2-1; TRBD2 is a possible D gene (7 bases). Trimming left V 1 base short and J 0 bases short, with 13 bases between. Germline V gene sequence: CDR1 LNHDA, CDR2 SQIVND (reference sequence). This CDR3 has 17 amino acids. CDR3 DNA: TGTGCCAGTAGTATAGCTGGCGGGGGCCTCTCCTACAATGAGCAGTTCTTC. Residues: CASSIAGGGLSYNEQFF.

The chain has TRBV29-1 and TRBJ2-7, with 7 bases aligning to TRBD2. CDR3 length: 15 amino acids. The germline CDR1 and CDR2 sequences are SQVTM and ANQGSEA. V was clipped by 5 bases and J by 5 bases; unmatched bases: 15. The CDR3 here is CSVRKGEGSRNEQYF. CDR3 DNA: TGCAGCGTTCGAAAAGGGGAGGGTTCCCGTAACGAGCAGTACTTC.

This chain connects TRBV27 to TRBJ1-2, with TRBD1 matching 8 bases. The CDR3 loop spans 13 amino acids. Looked up from germline, CDR1 is MNHEY and CDR2 is SMNVEV (reference sequence). Losses at the gene ends were 5 bases for V and 7 bases for J; bases not matched to a gene: 6. Here the CDR3 DNA reads TGTGCCAGCAGTCTCCGGGACAGGAGTGGCTACACCTTC. Translated, it gives CASSLRDRSGYTF.